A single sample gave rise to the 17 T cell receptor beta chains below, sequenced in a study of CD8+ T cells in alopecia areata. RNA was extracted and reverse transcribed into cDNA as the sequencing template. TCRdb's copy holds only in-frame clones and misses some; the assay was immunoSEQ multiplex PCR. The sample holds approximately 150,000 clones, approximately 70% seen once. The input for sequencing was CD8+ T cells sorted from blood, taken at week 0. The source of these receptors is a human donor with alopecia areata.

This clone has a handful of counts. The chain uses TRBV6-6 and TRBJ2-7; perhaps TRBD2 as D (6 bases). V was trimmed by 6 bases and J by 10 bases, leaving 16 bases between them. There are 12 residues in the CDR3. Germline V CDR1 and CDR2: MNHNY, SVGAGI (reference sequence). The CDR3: CASSPGAGSQYF. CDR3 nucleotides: TGTGCCAGCAGCCCCGGGGCGGGGTCCCAGTACTTC.

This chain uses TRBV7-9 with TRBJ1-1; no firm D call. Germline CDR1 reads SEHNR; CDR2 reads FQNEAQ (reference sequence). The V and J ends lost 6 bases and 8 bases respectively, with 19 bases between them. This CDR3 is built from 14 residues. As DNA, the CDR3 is TGTGCCAGCAGGCCTAAGGGTCCGGGTTTCGAAGCTTTCTTT. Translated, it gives CASRPKGPGFEAFF.

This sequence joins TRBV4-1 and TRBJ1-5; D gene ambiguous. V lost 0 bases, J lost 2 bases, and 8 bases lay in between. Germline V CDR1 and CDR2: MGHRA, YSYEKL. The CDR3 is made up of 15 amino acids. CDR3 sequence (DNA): TGCGCCAGCAGCCAAGACCCCCAGGGCAATCAGCCCCAGCATTTT. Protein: CASSQDPQGNQPQHF.

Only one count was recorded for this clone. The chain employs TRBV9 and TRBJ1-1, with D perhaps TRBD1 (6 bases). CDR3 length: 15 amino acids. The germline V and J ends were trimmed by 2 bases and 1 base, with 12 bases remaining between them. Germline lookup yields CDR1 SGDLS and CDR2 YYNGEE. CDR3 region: CASSVIRDTNTEAFF. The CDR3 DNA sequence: TGTGCCAGCAGCGTTATCCGGGACACGAACACTGAAGCTTTCTTT.

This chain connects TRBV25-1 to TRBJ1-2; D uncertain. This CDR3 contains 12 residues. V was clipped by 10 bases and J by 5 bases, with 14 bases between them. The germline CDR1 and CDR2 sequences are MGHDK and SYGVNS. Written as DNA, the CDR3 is TGTGCCACCGCCCGCGCCGAGTATGGCTACACCTTC. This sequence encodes CATARAEYGYTF.

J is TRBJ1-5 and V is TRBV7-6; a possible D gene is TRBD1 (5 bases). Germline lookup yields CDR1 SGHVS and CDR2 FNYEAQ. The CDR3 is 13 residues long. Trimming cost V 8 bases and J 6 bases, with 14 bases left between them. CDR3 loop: CASGQGVGQPQHF. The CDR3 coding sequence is TGTGCCAGCGGGCAGGGTGTGGGTCAGCCCCAGCATTTT.

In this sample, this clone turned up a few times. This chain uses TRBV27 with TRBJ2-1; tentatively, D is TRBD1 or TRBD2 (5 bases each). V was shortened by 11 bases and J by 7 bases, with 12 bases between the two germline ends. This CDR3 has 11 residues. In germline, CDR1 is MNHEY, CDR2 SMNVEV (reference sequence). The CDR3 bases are TGTGCCTCCGGGGCAGTGAATGAGCAGTTCTTC. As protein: CASGAVNEQFF.

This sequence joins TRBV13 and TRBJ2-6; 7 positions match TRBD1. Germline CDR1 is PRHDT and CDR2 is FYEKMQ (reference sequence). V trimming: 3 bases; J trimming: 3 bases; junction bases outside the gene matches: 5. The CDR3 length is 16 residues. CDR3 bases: TGTGCCAGCAGCTTTGACAGGGATGATGGGGCCAACGTCCTGACTTTC. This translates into CASSFDRDDGANVLTF.

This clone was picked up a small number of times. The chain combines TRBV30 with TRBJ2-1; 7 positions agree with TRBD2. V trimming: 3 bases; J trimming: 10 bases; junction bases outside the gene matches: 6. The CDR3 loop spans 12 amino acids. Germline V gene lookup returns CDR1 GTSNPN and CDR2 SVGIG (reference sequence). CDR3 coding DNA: TGTGCCTGGAGCATGGGGAGGGCGGAGCAGTTCTTC. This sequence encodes CAWSMGRAEQFF.

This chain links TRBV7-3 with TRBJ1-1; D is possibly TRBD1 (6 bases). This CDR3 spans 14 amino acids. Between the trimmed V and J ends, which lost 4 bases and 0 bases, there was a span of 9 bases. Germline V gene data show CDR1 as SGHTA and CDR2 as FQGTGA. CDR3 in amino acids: CASSSTGMNTEAFF. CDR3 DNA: TGTGCCAGCAGCTCAACAGGGATGAACACTGAAGCTTTCTTT.

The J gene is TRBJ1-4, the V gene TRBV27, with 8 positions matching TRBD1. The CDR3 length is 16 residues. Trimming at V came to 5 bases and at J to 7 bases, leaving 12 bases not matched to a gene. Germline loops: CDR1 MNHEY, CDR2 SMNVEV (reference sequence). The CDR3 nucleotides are TGTGCCAGCAGTCAAAATCCGACAGGGGCTCTTGAAAAACTGTTTTTT. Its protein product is CASSQNPTGALEKLFF.

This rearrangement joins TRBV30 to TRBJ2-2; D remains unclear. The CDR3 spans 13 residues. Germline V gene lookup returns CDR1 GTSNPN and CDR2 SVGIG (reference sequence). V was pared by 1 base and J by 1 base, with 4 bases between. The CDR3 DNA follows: TGTGCCTGGAGTGCGCGGAACACCGGGGAGCTGTTTTTT. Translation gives CAWSARNTGELFF.

The CDR3 loop is CSVSTGNYGYTF. CDR3 nucleotide sequence: TGCAGCGTATCGACAGGAAACTATGGCTACACCTTC. V gene TRBV29-1 combines with J gene TRBJ1-2, with D perhaps TRBD1 (6 bases). Trimming pared 6 bases from V and 2 bases from J, leaving 10 bases between. The CDR3 is 12 residues long. Germline V gene lookup returns CDR1 SQVTM and CDR2 ANQGSEA.

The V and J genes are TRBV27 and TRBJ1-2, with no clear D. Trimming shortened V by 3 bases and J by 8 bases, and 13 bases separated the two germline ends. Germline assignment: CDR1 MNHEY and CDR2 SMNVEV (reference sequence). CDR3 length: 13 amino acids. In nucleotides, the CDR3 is TGTGCCAGCAGTTTGTCATCTTCCGTCGGCTACACCTTC. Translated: CASSLSSSVGYTF.

Written as DNA, the CDR3 is TGCGCCAGCGGGGGCTACGAGCAGTACTTC. It encodes CASGGYEQYF. The V call is TRBV10-2, the J call TRBJ2-7; possibly TRBD1 or TRBD2 for D (5 bases each). Trimming took 8 bases from V and 3 from J, leaving 5 bases between them. CDR1 WSHSY and CDR2 SAAADI come from the germline V gene. This CDR3 has 10 amino acids.

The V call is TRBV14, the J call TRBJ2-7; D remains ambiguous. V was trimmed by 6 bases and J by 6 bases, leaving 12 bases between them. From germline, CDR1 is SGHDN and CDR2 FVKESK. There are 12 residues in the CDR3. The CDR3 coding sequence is TGTGCCAGCAGTTTGACTGTATCCGAGCAGTACTTC. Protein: CASSLTVSEQYF.

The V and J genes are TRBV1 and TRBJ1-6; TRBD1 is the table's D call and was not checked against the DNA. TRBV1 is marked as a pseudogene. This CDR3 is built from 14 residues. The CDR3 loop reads CTSVPTGRNSPLHF. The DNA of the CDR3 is TGCACCAGCGTACCGACAGGGAGAAATTCACCCCTCCACTTT.